Detailed here is one T cell receptor (beta chain). Its specificity is not known. This CDR3 has 11 amino acids. Trimming shortened V by 5 bases and J by 9 bases, and 7 bases separated the two germline ends. Germline assignment: CDR1 MGHDK and CDR2 SYGVNS. CDR3 and TCR beta VDJ profiling relied on genomic DNA as the template. Using its own MiXCR run on the reads, TCRdb lists one record per CDR3 protein. The sample carries over 150,000 distinct CDR3 sequences, 60% to 80% recorded once. Patients selected for sequencing had displayed CD8+CD57+ cell expansion by flow cytometry. When blood sampling took place, the patients had received no therapy. These data are taken from a study of CD8+CD57+ T cells in acquired aplastic anemia. Study background: An average of approximately 3.2 ug of DNA was obtained from sorted CD4+ and CD8+ cells.

Study-level points and caveats: Researchers report that about 29 CD8+ CDR3 sequences appeared in both patients and controls.

This chain links TRBV25-1 with TRBJ2-2; D uncertain. The sample consisted of sorted CD4+, CD8+, or CD8+CD57+ T cells (not recorded which) from PBMCs. The origin of this receptor is a human donor with aplastic anemia. The CDR3 bases are TGTGCCAGCAGTCCTCAGAGGGAGCTGTTTTTT. It translates to CASSPQRELFF. The full variable domain, with the rest looked up from reference TRBV25-1 and TRBJ2-2, is EADIYQTPRYLVIGTGKKITLECSQTMGHDKMYWYQQDPGMELHLIHYSYGVNSTEKGDLSSESTVSRIRTEHFPLTLESARPSHTSQYLCASSPQRELFFGEGSRLTVL.